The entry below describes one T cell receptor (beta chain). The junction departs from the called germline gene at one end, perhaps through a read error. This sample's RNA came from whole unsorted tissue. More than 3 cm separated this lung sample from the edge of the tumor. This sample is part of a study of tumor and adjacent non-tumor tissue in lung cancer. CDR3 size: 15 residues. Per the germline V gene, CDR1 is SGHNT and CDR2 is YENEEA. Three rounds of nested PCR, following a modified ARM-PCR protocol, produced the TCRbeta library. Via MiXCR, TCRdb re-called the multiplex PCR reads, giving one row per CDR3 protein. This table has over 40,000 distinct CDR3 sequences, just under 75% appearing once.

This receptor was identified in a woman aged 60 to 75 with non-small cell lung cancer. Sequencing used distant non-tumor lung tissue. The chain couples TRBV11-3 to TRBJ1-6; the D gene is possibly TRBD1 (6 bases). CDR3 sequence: CVSSLEDSYNSPLNF. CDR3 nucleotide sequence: TGTGTCAGCAGCTTAGAGGACAGTTATAATTCACCCCTCAACTTT.